The clone carrying this T cell receptor beta chain was seen only once. As yet, its antigen is unknown. The V end was cut by 7 bases, the J end by 4 bases, with 11 bases between. The CDR3 length is 13 residues. Germline loops: CDR1 SNHLY, CDR2 FYNNEI. The data were obtained in a study of shared clonotypes between healthy human individuals. About the study: CD4 naive and CD4 memory each took three plates per donor, while CD8 naive took two and CD8 memory one.

The method was immunoSEQ multiplex PCR; TCRdb's version includes in-frame clones alone and lacks a portion of them. There are roughly 1 million clones in the sample; roughly 70% occur only once, and approximately 1.5% lies in the top ten. CD4+ cell separation produced CD45RA+ naive and CD45RA-negative memory subsets. General study points: Sequencing of the sorted subsets was shown by rarefaction to be incomplete despite large depth. Clonotypes that were shared across a handful of donors made up approximately 5.1% of naive CD4 clonotypes.

This clonotype originated in a man between 18 and 29 years old in good health. This chain joins TRBV2 and TRBJ1-5, with D unclear. The sequenced sample consisted of memory CD4+ T cells sorted from blood. Subset of the sample: CD45RA-negative fraction. The CDR3 spells CASMAGQNQPQHF. DNA of the CDR3: TGTGCCAGCATGGCAGGCCAAAATCAGCCCCAGCATTTT.